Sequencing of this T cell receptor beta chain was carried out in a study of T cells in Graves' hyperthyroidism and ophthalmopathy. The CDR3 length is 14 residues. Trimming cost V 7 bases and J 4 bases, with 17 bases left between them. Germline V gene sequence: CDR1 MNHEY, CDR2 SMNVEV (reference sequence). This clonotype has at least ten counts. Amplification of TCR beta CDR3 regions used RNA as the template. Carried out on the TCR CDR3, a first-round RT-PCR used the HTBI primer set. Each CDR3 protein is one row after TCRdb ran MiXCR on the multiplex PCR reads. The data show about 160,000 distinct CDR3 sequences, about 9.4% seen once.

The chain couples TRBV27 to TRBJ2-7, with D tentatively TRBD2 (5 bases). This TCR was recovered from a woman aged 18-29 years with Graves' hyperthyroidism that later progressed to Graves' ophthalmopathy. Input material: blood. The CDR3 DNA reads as TGTGCCAGCACCTCCTGGAGGACCCAGTACGAGCAGTACTTC. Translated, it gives CASTSWRTQYEQYF.